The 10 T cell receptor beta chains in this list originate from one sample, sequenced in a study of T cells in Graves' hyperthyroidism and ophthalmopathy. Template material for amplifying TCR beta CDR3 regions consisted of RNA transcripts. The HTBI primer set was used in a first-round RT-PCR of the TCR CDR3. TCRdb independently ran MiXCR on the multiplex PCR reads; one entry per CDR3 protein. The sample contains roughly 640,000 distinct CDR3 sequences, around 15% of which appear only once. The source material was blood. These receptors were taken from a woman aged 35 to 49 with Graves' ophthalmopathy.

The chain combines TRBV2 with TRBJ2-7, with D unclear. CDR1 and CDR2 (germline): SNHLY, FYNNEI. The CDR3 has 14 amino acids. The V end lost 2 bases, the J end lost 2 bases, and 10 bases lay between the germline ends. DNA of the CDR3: TGTGCCAGCAGTGAATACTTGTCAACCTACGAGCAGTACTTC. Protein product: CASSEYLSTYEQYF.

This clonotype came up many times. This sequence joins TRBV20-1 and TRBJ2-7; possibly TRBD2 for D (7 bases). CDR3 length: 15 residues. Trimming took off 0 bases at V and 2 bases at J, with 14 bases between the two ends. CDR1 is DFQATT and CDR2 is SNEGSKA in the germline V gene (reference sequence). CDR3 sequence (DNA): TGCAGTGCTAGAGATGGGAGGGGGAAAACCTACGAGCAGTACTTC. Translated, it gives CSARDGRGKTYEQYF.

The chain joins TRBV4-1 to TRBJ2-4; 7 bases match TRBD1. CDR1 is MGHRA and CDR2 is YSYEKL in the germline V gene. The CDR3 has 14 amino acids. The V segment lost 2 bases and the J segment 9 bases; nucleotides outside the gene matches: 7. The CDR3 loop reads CASSQPTGLSIQYF. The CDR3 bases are TGCGCCAGCAGCCAACCGACAGGGTTGAGCATTCAGTACTTC.

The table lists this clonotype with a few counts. This CDR3 is CASSGDRFRDTQYF. In DNA, the CDR3 is TGTGCCAGCAGCGGGGACAGATTCCGAGATACGCAGTATTTT. The genes are TRBV6-1 and TRBJ2-3; 7 nucleotides line up with TRBD1. Losses at the gene ends were 6 bases for V and 5 bases for J; bases not matched to a gene: 8. CDR1 is MNHNS and CDR2 is SASEGT in the germline V gene. The CDR3 totals 14 residues.

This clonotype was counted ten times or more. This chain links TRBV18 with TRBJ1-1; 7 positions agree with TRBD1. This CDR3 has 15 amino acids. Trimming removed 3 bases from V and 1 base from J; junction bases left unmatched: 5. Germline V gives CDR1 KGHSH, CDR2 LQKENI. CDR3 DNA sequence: TGTGCCAGCTCACCGTTCGAGGGGGCGAACACTGAAGCTTTCTTT. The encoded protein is CASSPFEGANTEAFF.

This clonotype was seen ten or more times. DNA for the CDR3: TGTGCCAGCAGTTTACCTAGTCGGACAGACTATGGCTACACCTTC. This encodes CASSLPSRTDYGYTF. This chain links TRBV12-3 or TRBV12-4 with TRBJ1-2; D perhaps matches TRBD1 (6 bases). V shed 2 bases and J shed 3 bases, with 13 bases lying between them. This CDR3 is 15 amino acids long.

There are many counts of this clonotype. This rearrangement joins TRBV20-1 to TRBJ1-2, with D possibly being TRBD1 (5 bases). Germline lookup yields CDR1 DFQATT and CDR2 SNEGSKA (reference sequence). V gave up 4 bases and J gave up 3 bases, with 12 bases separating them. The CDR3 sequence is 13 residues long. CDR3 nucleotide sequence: TGCAGTGCTATAAAGCAGGGTGACTATGGCTACACCTTC. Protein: CSAIKQGDYGYTF.

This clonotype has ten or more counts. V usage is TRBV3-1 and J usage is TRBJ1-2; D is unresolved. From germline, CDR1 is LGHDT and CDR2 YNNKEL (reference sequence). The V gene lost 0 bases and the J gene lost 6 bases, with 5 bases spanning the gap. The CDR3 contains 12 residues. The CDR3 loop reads CASSQDGHGYTF. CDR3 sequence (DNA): TGTGCCAGCAGCCAAGATGGCCATGGCTACACCTTC.

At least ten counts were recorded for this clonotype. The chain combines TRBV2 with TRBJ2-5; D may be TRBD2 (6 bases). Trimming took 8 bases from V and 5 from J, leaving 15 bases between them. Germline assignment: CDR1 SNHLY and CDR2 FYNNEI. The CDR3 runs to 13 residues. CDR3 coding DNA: TGTGCCAGCCACCGGGGGATAACGGAGACCCAGTACTTC. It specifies CASHRGITETQYF.

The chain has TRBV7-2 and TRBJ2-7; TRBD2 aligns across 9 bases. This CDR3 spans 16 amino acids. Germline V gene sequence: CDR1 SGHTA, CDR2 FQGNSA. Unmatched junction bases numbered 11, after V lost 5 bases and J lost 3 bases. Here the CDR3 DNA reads TGTGCCAGCAGCCCCTATGGGTCTAGCGGGAACTACGAGCAGTACTTC. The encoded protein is CASSPYGSSGNYEQYF.